This is a list of T cell receptor beta chains from one sample in a study of response to subunit inactivated influenza vaccine. TCRdb reprocessed the RT-PCR reads with MiXCR, giving one entry per CDR3 protein. The sample yields 450,000 to 700,000 distinct CDR3 sequences, around 13% seen once. The sequencing here drew on PBMCs from blood, taken about 11 days after vaccination. These receptor sequences come from a man in his fifties who received an inactivated influenza vaccine. Each CDR3 is given with its conserved first and last residue. A D gene is named only where the DNA matches it firmly. Size is omitted from some rows. Given values are once, few, many or a class for expanded clones.

V gene	J gene	clone size	D gene	CDR3 protein	CDR3 DNA
TRBV29-1	TRBJ2-2	few	-	CSVEKGIAGELFF	TGCAGCGTTGAAAAGGGAATCGCCGGGGAGCTGTTTTTT
TRBV11-2	TRBJ2-1	few	TRBD2	CASSLIVGGGAEQFF	TGTGCCAGCAGCTTAATTGTGGGCGGGGGGGCTGAGCAGTTCTTC
TRBV18	TRBJ2-1	-	TRBD1	CASSNSQGAVDEQFF	TGTGCCAGCTCGAATTCACAGGGGGCGGTCGATGAGCAGTTCTTC
TRBV7-8	TRBJ2-5	few	TRBD2	CASSGTTSGKAKETQYF	TGTGCCAGCAGCGGAACGACTAGCGGGAAAGCGAAGGAGACCCAGTACTTC
TRBV7-8	TRBJ2-3	many	-	CASSLGQWDTQYF	TGTGCCAGCAGCCTAGGCCAGTGGGATACGCAGTATTTT
TRBV10-3	TRBJ1-4	-	TRBD1	CAISAGQGAGEKLFF	TGTGCCATCAGTGCTGGACAGGGGGCAGGTGAAAAACTGTTTTTT
TRBV7-9	TRBJ2-5	-	-	CASSVALAEGVSETQYF	TGTGCCAGCAGCGTAGCCCTAGCGGAGGGGGTGTCGGAGACCCAGTACTTC
TRBV4-3	TRBJ1-6	few	-	CASSQVAYNSPLHF	TGCGCCAGCAGCCAAGTGGCATATAATTCACCCCTCCACTTT
TRBV20-1	TRBJ2-7	few	-	CSASAGDLTYEQYF	TGCAGTGCTTCTGCAGGGGACCTTACCTACGAGCAGTACTTC
TRBV28	TRBJ2-2	few	-	CASQRPLGELFF	TGTGCCAGCCAGCGTCCCCTGGGGGAGCTGTTTTTT
TRBV12-3/TRBV12-4	TRBJ2-3	-	TRBD2	CASSGLAGGADTQYF	TGTGCCAGCAGCGGACTAGCGGGGGGTGCAGATACGCAGTATTTT
TRBV28	TRBJ2-7	few	TRBD2	CASIFGTSGSYEQYF	TGTGCCAGCATTTTCGGGACTAGCGGCTCCTACGAGCAGTACTTC
TRBV6-1	TRBJ1-4	-	-	CASRNTKGVGQENEKLFF	TGTGCCAGCAGGAACACGAAAGGGGTCGGGCAGGAAAATGAAAAACTGTTTTTT
TRBV12-3/TRBV12-4	TRBJ2-7	-	-	CASSFRPSGEQYF	TGTGCCAGCAGTTTTAGGCCGTCGGGCGAGCAGTACTTC
TRBV20-1	TRBJ1-5	-	TRBD1	CSARQGTGNQPQHF	TGCAGTGCTCGACAGGGGACGGGCAATCAGCCCCAGCATTTT
TRBV15	TRBJ1-5	-	-	CATRATVRQPQHF	TGTGCCACCAGAGCGACAGTCCGTCAGCCCCAGCATTTT
TRBV15	TRBJ1-2	few	-	CATSRGETEIYGYTF	TGTGCCACCAGCAGAGGAGAGACCGAAATCTATGGCTACACCTTC
TRBV20-1	TRBJ1-2	few	-	CSAGAGYGYTF	TGCAGTGCAGGGGCAGGCTATGGCTACACCTTC
TRBV27	TRBJ1-1	few	-	CASSHRNTEAFF	TGTGCCAGCAGTCACAGGAACACTGAAGCTTTCTTT
TRBV29-1	TRBJ2-1	-	TRBD1	CSVEPGTGGDEQFF	TGCAGCGTTGAGCCCGGGACAGGGGGCGATGAGCAGTTCTTC
TRBV11-2	TRBJ2-1	-	-	CASSLPQGGSIDEQFF	TGTGCCAGCAGCTTACCCCAGGGTGGGTCGATAGATGAGCAGTTCTTC
TRBV20-1	TRBJ2-1	few	TRBD2	CSANPGLLSSYNEQFF	TGCAGTGCTAATCCGGGACTATTAAGCTCCTACAATGAGCAGTTCTTC
TRBV28	TRBJ1-2	-	TRBD1	CASSSGQATGGYTF	TGTGCCAGCAGTTCCGGACAGGCTACGGGTGGCTACACCTTC
TRBV7-2	TRBJ2-1	-	TRBD2	CASSLAGRASGNEQFF	TGTGCCAGCAGCTTAGCTGGGCGGGCTAGCGGCAATGAGCAGTTCTTC
TRBV6-2/TRBV6-3	TRBJ1-5	few	TRBD1	CASSSLDRAQHF	TGTGCCAGCAGTTCCCTTGACAGGGCCCAGCATTTT
TRBV12-3/TRBV12-4	TRBJ2-1	-	-	CASRKQGGVYNEQFF	TGTGCCAGCAGGAAACAGGGAGGCGTATACAATGAGCAGTTCTTC
TRBV20-1	TRBJ2-3	-	-	CSAFTPSQNTDTQYF	TGCAGTGCTTTTACACCTAGCCAGAACACAGATACGCAGTATTTT
TRBV5-1	TRBJ2-7	few	TRBD2	CASSIGTSGQTYEQYF	TGCGCCAGCAGCATTGGGACTAGCGGACAGACCTACGAGCAGTACTTC
TRBV5-1	TRBJ1-1	few	TRBD1	CASSPDRGPYTEAFF	TGCGCCAGCAGCCCCGACAGGGGCCCCTACACTGAAGCTTTCTTT
TRBV7-2	TRBJ2-3	-	TRBD1	CANSLRQGQTDTQYF	TGTGCCAACAGCCTCCGACAGGGTCAAACAGATACGCAGTATTTT
TRBV7-8	TRBJ2-1	-	-	CASTTYRTYSNEQFF	TGTGCCAGCACCACGTACCGGACCTACTCCAATGAGCAGTTCTTC
TRBV6-2/TRBV6-3	TRBJ2-1	few	-	CASGLGGGGNEQFF	TGTGCCAGCGGCTTAGGGGGGGGCGGCAATGAGCAGTTCTTC
TRBV7-6	TRBJ2-3	few	TRBD2	CASSPTSGAGTDTQYF	TGTGCCAGCAGCCCGACTAGCGGGGCGGGCACAGATACGCAGTATTTT
TRBV20-1	TRBJ2-7	few	TRBD1	CSARDHGTGSEQYF	TGCAGTGCTAGGGACCACGGGACAGGGAGCGAGCAGTACTTC
TRBV7-3	TRBJ2-5	-	TRBD2	CASRATSAVWETQYF	TGTGCCAGCCGGGCGACTAGCGCTGTCTGGGAGACCCAGTACTTC
TRBV5-1	TRBJ1-4	-	-	CASSPGSGEKLFF	TGCGCCAGCAGCCCGGGGTCCGGTGAAAAACTGTTTTTT
TRBV7-2	TRBJ1-6	many	-	CASSLNPNSPLHF	TGTGCCAGCAGCTTAAATCCGAATTCACCCCTCCACTTT
TRBV10-3	TRBJ2-2	-	TRBD1	CAIRKMGQGNTGELFF	TGTGCCATCAGGAAAATGGGACAGGGAAACACCGGGGAGCTGTTTTTT
TRBV20-1	TRBJ2-1	-	TRBD2	CSARGPVLAAEQFF	TGCAGTGCTAGAGGTCCGGTACTAGCGGCTGAGCAGTTCTTC
TRBV23-1	TRBJ1-5	-	-	CASSQRAPNRFWNQPQHF	TGCGCCAGCAGTCAACGCGCCCCCAACAGGTTTTGGAATCAGCCCCAGCATTTT
TRBV7-9	TRBJ2-7	few	-	CASSLALGQGRYEQYF	TGTGCCAGCAGCTTAGCGCTAGGGCAGGGTAGGTACGAGCAGTACTTC
TRBV20-1	TRBJ2-3	few	-	CSARDQRGLEQYF	TGCAGTGCTAGAGATCAAAGGGGATTGGAGCAGTATTTT
TRBV4-1	TRBJ1-1	once	-	CASSQGEGPNTEAFF	TGCGCCAGCAGCCAAGGGGAGGGTCCGAACACTGAAGCTTTCTTT
TRBV5-1	TRBJ2-5	many	-	CASSTSPGVYETQYF	TGCGCCAGCAGCACCAGCCCGGGGGTATATGAGACCCAGTACTTC
TRBV5-1	TRBJ1-2	few	TRBD1	CASSAGSGTGSGYTF	TGCGCCAGCAGCGCGGGTTCCGGGACAGGCTCTGGCTACACCTTC
TRBV5-5	TRBJ1-1	few	TRBD1	CASSPTGGSNTEAFF	TGTGCCAGCAGCCCAACAGGGGGCTCGAACACTGAAGCTTTCTTT
TRBV20-1	TRBJ2-3	-	-	CSASWSTDTQYF	TGCAGTGCTAGTTGGTCCACAGATACGCAGTATTTT
TRBV6-2/TRBV6-3	TRBJ2-7	many	TRBD2	CASSQLPGLAGARSEQYF	TGTGCCAGCAGTCAACTTCCGGGACTAGCGGGAGCTAGGTCCGAGCAGTACTTC
TRBV7-9	TRBJ2-2	many	-	CASSLVRNTGELFF	TGCGCCAGCAGCTTGGTCCGAAACACCGGGGAGCTGTTTTTT
TRBV28	TRBJ1-3	few	TRBD1	CASSLGQGLSGNTIYF	TGTGCCAGCAGTTTAGGACAGGGTCTATCAGGAAACACCATATATTTT
TRBV29-1	TRBJ2-1	many	-	CSVPGGRGYEQFF	TGCAGCGTCCCGGGGGGCCGAGGCTATGAGCAGTTCTTC
TRBV2	TRBJ2-7	-	TRBD2	CASGGGGSSYEQYF	TGTGCCAGCGGGGGGGGAGGATCATCCTACGAGCAGTACTTC
TRBV4-3	TRBJ2-1	few	-	CASSQEKPAYNEQFF	TGCGCCAGCAGCCAAGAGAAGCCTGCCTACAATGAGCAGTTCTTC
TRBV28	TRBJ1-2	many	-	CASSPSENYGYTF	TGTGCCAGCAGCCCATCGGAGAACTATGGCTACACCTTC
TRBV28	TRBJ1-1	-	-	CASSTPQEAFF	TGTGCCAGCAGTACTCCACAAGAAGCTTTCTTT